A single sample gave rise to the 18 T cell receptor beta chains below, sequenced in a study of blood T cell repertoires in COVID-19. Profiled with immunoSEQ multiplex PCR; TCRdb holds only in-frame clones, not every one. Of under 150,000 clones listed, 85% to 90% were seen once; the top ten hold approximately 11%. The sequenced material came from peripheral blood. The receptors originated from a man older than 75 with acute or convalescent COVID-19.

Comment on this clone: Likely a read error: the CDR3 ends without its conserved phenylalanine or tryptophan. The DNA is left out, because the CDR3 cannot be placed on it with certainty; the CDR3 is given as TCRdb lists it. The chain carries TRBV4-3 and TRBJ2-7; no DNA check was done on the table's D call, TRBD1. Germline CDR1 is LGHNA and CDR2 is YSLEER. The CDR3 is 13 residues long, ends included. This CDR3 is CASSQETGGALYI.

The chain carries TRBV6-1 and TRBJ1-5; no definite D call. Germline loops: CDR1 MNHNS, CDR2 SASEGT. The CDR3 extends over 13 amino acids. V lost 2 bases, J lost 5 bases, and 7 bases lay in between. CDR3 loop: CASSEYPYQPQHF. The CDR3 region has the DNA TGTGCCAGCAGTGAATATCCGTATCAGCCCCAGCATTTT.

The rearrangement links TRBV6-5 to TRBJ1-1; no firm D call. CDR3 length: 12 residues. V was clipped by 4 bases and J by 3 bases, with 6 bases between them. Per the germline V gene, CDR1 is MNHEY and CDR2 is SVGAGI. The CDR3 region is CASSSVDTEAFF. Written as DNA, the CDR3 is TGTGCCAGCAGTTCAGTTGACACTGAAGCTTTCTTT.

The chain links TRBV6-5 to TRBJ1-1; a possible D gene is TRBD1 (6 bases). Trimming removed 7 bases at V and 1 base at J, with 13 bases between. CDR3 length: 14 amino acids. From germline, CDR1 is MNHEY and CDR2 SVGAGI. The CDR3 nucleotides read TGTGCCAGCAAACAAGGGGGAGCGAACACTGAAGCTTTCTTT. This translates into CASKQGGANTEAFF.

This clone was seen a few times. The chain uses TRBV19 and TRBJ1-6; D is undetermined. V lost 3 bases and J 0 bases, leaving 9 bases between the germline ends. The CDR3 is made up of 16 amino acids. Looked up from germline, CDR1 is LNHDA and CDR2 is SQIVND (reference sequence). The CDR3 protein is CASSIFSGSYNSPLHF. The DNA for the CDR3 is TGTGCCAGTAGTATCTTTTCAGGCTCCTATAATTCACCCCTCCACTTT.

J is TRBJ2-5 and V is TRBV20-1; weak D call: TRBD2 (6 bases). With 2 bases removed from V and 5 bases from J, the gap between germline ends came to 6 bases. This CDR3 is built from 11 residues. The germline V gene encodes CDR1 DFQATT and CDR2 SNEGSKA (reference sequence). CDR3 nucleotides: TGCAGTGCTAGACGGGGGGAGACCCAGTACTTC. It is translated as CSARRGETQYF.

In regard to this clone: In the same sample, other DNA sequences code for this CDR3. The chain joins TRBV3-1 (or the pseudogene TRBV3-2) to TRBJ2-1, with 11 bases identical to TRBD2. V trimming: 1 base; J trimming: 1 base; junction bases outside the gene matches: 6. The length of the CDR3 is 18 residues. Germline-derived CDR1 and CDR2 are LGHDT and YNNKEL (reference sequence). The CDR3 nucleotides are TGTGCCAGCAGCCAAGGTCTAGCGGGGGGCCGGTCCTACAATGAGCAGTTCTTC. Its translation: CASSQGLAGGRSYNEQFF.

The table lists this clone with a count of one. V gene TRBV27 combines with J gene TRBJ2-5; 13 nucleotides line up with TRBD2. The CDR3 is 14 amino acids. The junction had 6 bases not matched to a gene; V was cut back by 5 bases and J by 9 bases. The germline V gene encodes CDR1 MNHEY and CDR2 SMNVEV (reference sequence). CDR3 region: CASSTRTSGSPQYF. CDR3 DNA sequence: TGTGCCAGCAGTACCCGGACTAGCGGGAGCCCCCAGTACTTC.

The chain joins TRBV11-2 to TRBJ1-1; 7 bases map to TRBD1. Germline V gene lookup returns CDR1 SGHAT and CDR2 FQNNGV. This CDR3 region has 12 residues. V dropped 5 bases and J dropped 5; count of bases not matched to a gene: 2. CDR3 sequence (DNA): TGTGCCAGCAGCGGGGACAGAACTGAAGCTTTCTTT. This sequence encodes CASSGDRTEAFF.

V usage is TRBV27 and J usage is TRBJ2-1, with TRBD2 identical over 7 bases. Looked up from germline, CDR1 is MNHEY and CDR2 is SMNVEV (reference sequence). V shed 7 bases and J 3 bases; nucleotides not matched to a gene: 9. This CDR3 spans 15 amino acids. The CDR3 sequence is CASNGGLADYNEQFF. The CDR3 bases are TGTGCCAGCAATGGTGGGCTAGCGGACTACAATGAGCAGTTCTTC.

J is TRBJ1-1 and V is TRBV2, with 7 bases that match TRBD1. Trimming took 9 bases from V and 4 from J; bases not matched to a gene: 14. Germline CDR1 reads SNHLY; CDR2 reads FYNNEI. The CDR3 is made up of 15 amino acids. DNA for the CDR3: TGTGCCAGTCTTCTGACAGGGTCTAAGATCACTGAAGCTTTCTTT. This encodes CASLLTGSKITEAFF.

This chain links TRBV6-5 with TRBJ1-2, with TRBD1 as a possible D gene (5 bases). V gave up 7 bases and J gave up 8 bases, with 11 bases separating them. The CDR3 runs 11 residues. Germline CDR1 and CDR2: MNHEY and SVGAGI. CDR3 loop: CASNSGFGYTF. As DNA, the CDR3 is TGTGCCAGCAACTCAGGGTTCGGCTACACCTTC.

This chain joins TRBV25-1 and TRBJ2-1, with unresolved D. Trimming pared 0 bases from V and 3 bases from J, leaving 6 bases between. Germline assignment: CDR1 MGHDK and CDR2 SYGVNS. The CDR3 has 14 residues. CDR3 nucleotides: TGTGCCAGCAGTGAATACCCCGGCTACAATGAGCAGTTCTTC. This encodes CASSEYPGYNEQFF. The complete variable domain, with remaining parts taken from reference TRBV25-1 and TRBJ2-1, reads EADIYQTPRYLVIGTGKKITLECSQTMGHDKMYWYQQDPGMELHLIHYSYGVNSTEKGDLSSESTVSRIRTEHFPLTLESARPSHTSQYLCASSEYPGYNEQFFGPGTRLTVL.

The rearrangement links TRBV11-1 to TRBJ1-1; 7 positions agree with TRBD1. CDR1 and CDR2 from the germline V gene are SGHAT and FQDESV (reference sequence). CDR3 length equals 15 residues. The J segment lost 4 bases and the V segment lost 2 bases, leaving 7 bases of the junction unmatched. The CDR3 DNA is TGTGCCAGCAGCTTATTGAGGGGGCAAGGCACTGAAGCTTTCTTT. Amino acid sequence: CASSLLRGQGTEAFF.

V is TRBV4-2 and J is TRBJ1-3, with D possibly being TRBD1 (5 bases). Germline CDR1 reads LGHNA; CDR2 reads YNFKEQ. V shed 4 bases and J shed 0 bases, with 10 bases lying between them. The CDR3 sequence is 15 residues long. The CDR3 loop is CASSRTTDSGNTIYF. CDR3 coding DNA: TGTGCCAGCAGCCGTACGACAGACTCTGGAAACACCATATATTTT.

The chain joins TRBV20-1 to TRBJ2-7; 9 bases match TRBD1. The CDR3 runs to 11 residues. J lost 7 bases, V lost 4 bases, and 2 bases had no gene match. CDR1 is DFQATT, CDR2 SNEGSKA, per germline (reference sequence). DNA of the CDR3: TGCAGTGCTAATGGACAGGGGGAGCAGTACTTC. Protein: CSANGQGEQYF.

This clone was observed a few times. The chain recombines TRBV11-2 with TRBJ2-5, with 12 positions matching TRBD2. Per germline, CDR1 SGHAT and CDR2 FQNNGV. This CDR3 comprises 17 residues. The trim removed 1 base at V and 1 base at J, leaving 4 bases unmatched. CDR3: CASSLGRTSGAQETQYF. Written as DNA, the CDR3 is TGTGCCAGCAGCTTAGGGCGGACTAGCGGGGCCCAAGAGACCCAGTACTTC.

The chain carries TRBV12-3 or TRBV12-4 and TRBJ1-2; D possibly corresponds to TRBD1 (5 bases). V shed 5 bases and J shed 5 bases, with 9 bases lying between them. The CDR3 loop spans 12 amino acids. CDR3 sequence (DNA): TGTGCCAGCAGTGTGGACAATTATGGCTACACCTTC. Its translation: CASSVDNYGYTF.